One sample yielded the 9 T cell receptor beta chains listed below, sequenced in a study of blood T cell repertoires in COVID-19. Libraries were prepared by immunoSEQ multiplex PCR; TCRdb keeps only in-frame clonotypes and omits some of them. The repertoire holds more than 30,000 clones, with 87% as singletons. The sample consisted of peripheral blood. The receptors derive from a man in his sixties with active COVID-19.

This rearrangement joins TRBV24-1 to TRBJ2-5, with D perhaps matching TRBD1 (6 bases). The CDR3 has 14 residues. CDR1 KGHDR and CDR2 SFDVKD come from the germline V gene. V was clipped by 2 bases and J by 5 bases, with 11 bases between them. This CDR3 is CATSDSGVGETQYF. In DNA form, the CDR3 reads TGTGCCACCAGTGATTCAGGGGTCGGGGAGACCCAGTACTTC.

The chain joins TRBV7-8 to TRBJ1-2; 8 bases match TRBD1. In germline, CDR1 is SGHVS, CDR2 FQNEAQ. The CDR3 extends over 16 amino acids. V lost 3 bases and J lost 3; bases outside the gene matches: 9. The CDR3 coding sequence is TGTGCCAGCAGCTTGGGGCGACAGGGGTTCGACTATGGCTACACCTTC. Residues: CASSLGRQGFDYGYTF.

V and J are TRBV5-1 and TRBJ1-1, with a possible D match to TRBD1 (5 bases). Germline lookup yields CDR1 SGHRS and CDR2 YFSETQ. This CDR3 spans 16 amino acids. With 4 bases removed from V and 0 bases from J, the gap between germline ends came to 16 bases. CDR3 DNA: TGCGCCAGCAGCGTGAGACAGATGCCCATGAACACTGAAGCTTTCTTT. Its translation: CASSVRQMPMNTEAFF.

This chain connects TRBV9 to TRBJ1-2; 8 bases are shared with TRBD1. V shed 4 bases and J 7 bases; nucleotides not matched to a gene: 15. The CDR3 has 16 amino acids. CDR1 is SGDLS, CDR2 YYNGEE, per germline. The DNA for the CDR3 is TGTGCCAGCAGCCATAATCAGGGGGCCGCCACCTCTGGCTACACCTTC. Its translation: CASSHNQGAATSGYTF.

The V call is TRBV5-1, the J call TRBJ2-3, with 9 bases fitting TRBD2. Germline V gene data show CDR1 as SGHRS and CDR2 as YFSETQ. CDR3 length: 15 amino acids. The trim removed 1 base at V and 5 bases at J, leaving 5 bases unmatched. The CDR3 region has the DNA TGCGCCAGCAGCTTGATAGCGGGAGTAGAAGATACGCAGTATTTT. Translation: CASSLIAGVEDTQYF.

V and J are TRBV10-1 and TRBJ1-1; D is possibly TRBD1 (6 bases). From germline, CDR1 is WNHNN and CDR2 SYGVQD (reference sequence). The CDR3 spans 15 residues. V was pared by 7 bases and J by 1 base, with 16 bases between. The CDR3 region has the DNA TGCGCCAGCACGCAGGGAGGGGGGGCGAACACTGAAGCTTTCTTT. It encodes CASTQGGGANTEAFF.

This clone was seen only once. The chain uses TRBV11-2 and TRBJ2-3; no definite D call. There are 15 residues in the CDR3. Germline assignment: CDR1 SGHAT and CDR2 FQNNGV. Trimming cost V 5 bases and J 2 bases, with 14 bases left between them. The CDR3 DNA sequence: TGTGCCAGCAGCCTTCACCCACAGATCACAGATACGCAGTATTTT. It translates to CASSLHPQITDTQYF. Drawing the rest from reference TRBV11-2 and TRBJ2-3, the complete variable domain is EAGVAQSPRYKIIEKRQSVAFWCNPISGHATLYWYQQILGQGPKLLIQFQNNGVVDDSQLPKDRFSAERLKGVDSTLKIQPAKLEDSAVYLCASSLHPQITDTQYFGPGTRLTVL.

The V call is TRBV14, the J call TRBJ2-1; the D gene is possibly TRBD1 (6 bases). Germline lookup yields CDR1 SGHDN and CDR2 FVKESK. CDR3 length: 14 residues. With 0 bases removed from V and 7 bases from J, the gap between germline ends came to 10 bases. The CDR3 bases are TGTGCCAGCAGCCAAGATGAGGACAGAAATGAGCAGTTCTTC. Its translation is CASSQDEDRNEQFF.

This rearrangement joins TRBV7-6 to TRBJ1-5; 11 bases match TRBD1. In germline, CDR1 is SGHVS, CDR2 FNYEAQ. This CDR3 contains 14 residues. V lost 6 bases and J lost 6; bases outside the gene matches: 4. CDR3 amino acids: CASSPGQGGQPQHF. CDR3 coding DNA: TGTGCCAGCAGTCCGGGACAGGGGGGTCAGCCCCAGCATTTT.